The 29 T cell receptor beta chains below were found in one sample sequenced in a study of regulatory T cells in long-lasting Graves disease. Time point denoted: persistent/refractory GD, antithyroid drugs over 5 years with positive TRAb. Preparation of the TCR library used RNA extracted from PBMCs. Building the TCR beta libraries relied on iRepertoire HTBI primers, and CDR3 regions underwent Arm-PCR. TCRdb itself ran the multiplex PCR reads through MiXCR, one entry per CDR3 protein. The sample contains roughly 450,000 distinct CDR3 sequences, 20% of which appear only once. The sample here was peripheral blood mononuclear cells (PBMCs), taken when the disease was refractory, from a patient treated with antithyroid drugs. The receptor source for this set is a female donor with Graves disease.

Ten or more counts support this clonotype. The DNA for the CDR3 is TGTGCCAGCAGTCGGGTGGGGTGGAAGCGGGAGTTCCAAGAGACCCAGTACTTC. Encoded protein: CASSRVGWKREFQETQYF. This chain joins TRBV28 and TRBJ2-5; 8 bases fit TRBD2. Germline loops: CDR1 MDHEN, CDR2 SYDVKM. V gave up 5 bases and J gave up 1 base; unmatched junction bases: 15. This CDR3 contains 18 residues.

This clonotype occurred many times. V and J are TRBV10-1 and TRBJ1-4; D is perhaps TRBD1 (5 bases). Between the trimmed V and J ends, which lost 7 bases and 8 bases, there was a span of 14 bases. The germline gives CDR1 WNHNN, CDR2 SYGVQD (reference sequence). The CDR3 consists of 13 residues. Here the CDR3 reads CASKDRNGEKLFF. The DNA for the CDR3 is TGCGCCAGCAAAGACAGAAATGGAGAAAAACTGTTTTTT.

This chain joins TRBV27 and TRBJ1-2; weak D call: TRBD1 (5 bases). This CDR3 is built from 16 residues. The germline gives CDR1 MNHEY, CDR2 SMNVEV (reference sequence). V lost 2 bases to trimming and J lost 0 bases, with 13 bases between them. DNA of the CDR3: TGTGCCAGCAGTTTACTCCGGGACGGAACTAACTATGGCTACACCTTC. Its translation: CASSLLRDGTNYGYTF.

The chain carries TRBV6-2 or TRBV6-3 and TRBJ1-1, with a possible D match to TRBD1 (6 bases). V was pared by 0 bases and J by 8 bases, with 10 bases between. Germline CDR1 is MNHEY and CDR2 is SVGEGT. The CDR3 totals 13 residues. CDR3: CASSYSTGLEAFF. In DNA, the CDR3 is TGTGCCAGCAGTTACTCGACAGGTCTCGAAGCTTTCTTT.

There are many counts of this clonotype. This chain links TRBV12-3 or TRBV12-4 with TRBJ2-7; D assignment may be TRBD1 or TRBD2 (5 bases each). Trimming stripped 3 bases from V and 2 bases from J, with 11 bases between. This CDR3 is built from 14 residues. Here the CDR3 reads CASSFPGTTYEQYF. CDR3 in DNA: TGTGCCAGCAGTTTCCCCGGGACCACCTACGAGCAGTACTTC.

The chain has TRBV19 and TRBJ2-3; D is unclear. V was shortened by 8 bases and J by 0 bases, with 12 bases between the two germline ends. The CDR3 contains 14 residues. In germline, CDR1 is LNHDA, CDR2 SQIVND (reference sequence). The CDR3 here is CASRPHVSTDTQYF. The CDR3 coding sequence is TGTGCCAGTCGTCCACATGTAAGCACAGATACGCAGTATTTT.

CDR3 protein: CASSLTGSYSGANVLTF. As DNA, the CDR3 is TGTGCCAGCAGCCTGACAGGGTCTTACTCTGGGGCCAACGTCCTGACTTTC. The J gene is TRBJ2-6, the V gene TRBV6-2 or TRBV6-3; 7 nucleotides line up with TRBD1. The V and J ends lost 6 bases and 0 bases, in that order; junction bases with no gene match: 8. Germline assignment: CDR1 MNHEY and CDR2 SVGEGT. CDR3 length: 17 residues.

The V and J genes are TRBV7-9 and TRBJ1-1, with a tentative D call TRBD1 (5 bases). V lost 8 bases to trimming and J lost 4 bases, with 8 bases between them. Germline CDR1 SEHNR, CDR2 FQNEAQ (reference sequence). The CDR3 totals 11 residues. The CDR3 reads CASGAPTEAFF. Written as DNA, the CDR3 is TGTGCCAGCGGGGCCCCCACTGAAGCTTTCTTT.

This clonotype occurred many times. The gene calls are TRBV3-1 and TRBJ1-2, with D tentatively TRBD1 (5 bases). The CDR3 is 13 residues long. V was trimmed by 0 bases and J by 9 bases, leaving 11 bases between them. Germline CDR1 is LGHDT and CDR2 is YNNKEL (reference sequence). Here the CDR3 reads CASSQDRGTSYTF. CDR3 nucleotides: TGTGCCAGCAGCCAAGATAGGGGCACAAGCTACACCTTC.

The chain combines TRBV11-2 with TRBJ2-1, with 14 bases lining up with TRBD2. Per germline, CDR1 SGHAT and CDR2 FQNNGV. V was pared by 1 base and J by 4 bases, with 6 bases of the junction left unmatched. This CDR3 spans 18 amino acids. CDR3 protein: CASSLGPGLAGVYNEQFF. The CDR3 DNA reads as TGTGCCAGCAGCTTAGGTCCGGGACTAGCGGGAGTATACAATGAGCAGTTCTTC.

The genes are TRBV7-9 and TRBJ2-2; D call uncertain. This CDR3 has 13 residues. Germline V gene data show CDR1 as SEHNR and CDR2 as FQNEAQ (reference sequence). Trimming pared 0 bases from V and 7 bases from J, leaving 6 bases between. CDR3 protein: CASSLAIFGELFF. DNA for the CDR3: TGTGCCAGCAGCTTAGCAATCTTCGGGGAGCTGTTTTTT.

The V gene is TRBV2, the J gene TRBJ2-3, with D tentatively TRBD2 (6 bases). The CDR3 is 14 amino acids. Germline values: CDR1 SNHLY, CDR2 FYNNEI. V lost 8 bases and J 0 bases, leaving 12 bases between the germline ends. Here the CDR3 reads CASLTRGSTDTQYF. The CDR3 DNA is TGTGCCAGCTTGACACGGGGGAGCACAGATACGCAGTATTTT.

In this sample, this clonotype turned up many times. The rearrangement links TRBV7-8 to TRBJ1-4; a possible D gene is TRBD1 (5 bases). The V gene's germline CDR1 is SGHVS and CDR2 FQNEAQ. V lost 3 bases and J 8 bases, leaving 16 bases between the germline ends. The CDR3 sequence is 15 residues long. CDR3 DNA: TGTGCCAGCAGCTTCTCCTCATCGGGGGGGGAAAAACTGTTTTTT. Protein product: CASSFSSSGGEKLFF.

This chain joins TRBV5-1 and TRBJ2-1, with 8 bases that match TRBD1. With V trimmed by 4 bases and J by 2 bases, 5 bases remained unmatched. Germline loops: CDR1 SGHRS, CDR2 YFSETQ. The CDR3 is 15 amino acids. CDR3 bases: TGCGCCAGCAGCACTACAGGGGGAGCCTACAATGAGCAGTTCTTC. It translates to CASSTTGGAYNEQFF. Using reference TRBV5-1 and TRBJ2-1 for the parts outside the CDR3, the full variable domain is KAGVTQTPRYLIKTRGQQVTLSCSPISGHRSVSWYQQTPGQGLQFLFEYFSETQRNKGNFPGRFSGRQFSNSRSEMNVSTLELGDSALYLCASSTTGGAYNEQFFGPGTRLTVL.

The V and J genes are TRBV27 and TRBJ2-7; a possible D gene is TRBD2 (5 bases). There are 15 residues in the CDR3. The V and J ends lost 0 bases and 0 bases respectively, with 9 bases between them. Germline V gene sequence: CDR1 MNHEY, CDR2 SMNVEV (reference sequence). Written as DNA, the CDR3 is TGTGCCAGCAGTTTATCCCGGGGTTACTCCTACGAGCAGTACTTC. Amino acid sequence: CASSLSRGYSYEQYF.

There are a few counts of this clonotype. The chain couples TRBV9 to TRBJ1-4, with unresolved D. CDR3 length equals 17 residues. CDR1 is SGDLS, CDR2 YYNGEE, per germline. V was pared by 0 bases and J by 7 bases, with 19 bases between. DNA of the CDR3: TGTGCCAGCAGCGTAGCTACCTTCCAGGTCCGAAGTGAAAAACTGTTTTTT. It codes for CASSVATFQVRSEKLFF.

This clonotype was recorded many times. The CDR3 DNA reads as TGTGCCAGCAGCTTAGGTGCAGGGAACGAGCAGTACTTC. Its protein is CASSLGAGNEQYF. V gene TRBV11-2 combines with J gene TRBJ2-7, with a weak D call TRBD1 (5 bases). V was shortened by 1 base and J by 5 bases, with 9 bases between the two germline ends. CDR3 size: 13 residues. Germline-derived CDR1 and CDR2 are SGHAT and FQNNGV.

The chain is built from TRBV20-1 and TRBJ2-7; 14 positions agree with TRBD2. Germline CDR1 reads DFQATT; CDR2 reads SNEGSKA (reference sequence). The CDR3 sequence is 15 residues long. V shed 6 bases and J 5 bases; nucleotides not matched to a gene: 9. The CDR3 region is CSAPGLAGARNEQYF. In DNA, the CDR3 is TGCAGTGCGCCGGGACTAGCGGGAGCGCGGAACGAGCAGTACTTC.

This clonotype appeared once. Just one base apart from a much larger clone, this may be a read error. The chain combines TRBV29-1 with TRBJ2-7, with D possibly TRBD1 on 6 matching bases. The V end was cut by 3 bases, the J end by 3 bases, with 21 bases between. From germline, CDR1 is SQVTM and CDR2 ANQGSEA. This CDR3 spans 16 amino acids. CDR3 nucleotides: TGCAGCGTTGAGGGGTCCCGGGGCAGGGGATACTACGAGCAGTACTTC. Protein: CSVEGSRGRGYYEQYF.

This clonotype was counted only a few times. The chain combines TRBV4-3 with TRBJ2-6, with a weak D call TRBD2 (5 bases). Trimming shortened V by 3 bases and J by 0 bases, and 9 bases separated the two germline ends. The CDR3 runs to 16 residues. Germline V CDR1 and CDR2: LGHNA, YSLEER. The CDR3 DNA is TGCGCCAGCAGCCAGGAGGTAGGCTCTGGGGCCAACGTCCTGACTTTC. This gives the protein CASSQEVGSGANVLTF.

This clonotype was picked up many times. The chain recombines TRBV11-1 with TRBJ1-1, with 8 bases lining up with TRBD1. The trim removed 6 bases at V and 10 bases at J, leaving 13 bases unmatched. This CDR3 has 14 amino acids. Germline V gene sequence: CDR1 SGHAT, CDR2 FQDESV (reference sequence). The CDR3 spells CASRNKFRTGRAFF. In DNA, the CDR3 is TGTGCCAGCAGGAACAAATTCCGGACAGGGAGAGCTTTCTTT.

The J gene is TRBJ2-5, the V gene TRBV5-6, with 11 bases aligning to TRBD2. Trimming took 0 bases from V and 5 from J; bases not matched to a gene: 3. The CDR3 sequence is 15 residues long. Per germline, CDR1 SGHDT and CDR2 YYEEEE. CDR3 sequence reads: CASSLELAGDETQYF. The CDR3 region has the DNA TGTGCCAGCAGCTTGGAACTAGCGGGAGATGAGACCCAGTACTTC.

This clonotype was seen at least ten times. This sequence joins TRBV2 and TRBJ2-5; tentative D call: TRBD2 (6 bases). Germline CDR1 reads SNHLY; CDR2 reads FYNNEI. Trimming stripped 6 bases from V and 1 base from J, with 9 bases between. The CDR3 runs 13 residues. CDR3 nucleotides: TGTGCCAGCAGGAGAGCGGGCCAAGAGACCCAGTACTTC. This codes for CASRRAGQETQYF.

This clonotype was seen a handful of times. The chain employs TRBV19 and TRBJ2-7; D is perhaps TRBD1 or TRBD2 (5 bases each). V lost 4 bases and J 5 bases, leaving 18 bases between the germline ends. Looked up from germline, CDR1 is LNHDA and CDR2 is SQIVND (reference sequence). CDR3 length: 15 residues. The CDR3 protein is CASSKRTPLGDEQYF. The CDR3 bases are TGTGCCAGTAGTAAAAGGACACCTTTGGGAGACGAGCAGTACTTC.

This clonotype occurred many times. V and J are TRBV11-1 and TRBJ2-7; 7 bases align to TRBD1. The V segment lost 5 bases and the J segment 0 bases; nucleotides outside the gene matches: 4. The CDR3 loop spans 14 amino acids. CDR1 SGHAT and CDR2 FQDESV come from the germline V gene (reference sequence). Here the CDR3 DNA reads TGTGCCAGCAGCATGACAGGGAGCTCCTACGAGCAGTACTTC. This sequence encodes CASSMTGSSYEQYF.

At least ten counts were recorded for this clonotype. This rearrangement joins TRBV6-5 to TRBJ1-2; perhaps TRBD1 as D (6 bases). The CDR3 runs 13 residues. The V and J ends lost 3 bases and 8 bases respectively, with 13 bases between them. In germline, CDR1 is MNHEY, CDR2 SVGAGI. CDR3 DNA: TGTGCCAGCAGTTATGGGGGCGCGGGAGGCTACACCTTC. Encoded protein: CASSYGGAGGYTF.

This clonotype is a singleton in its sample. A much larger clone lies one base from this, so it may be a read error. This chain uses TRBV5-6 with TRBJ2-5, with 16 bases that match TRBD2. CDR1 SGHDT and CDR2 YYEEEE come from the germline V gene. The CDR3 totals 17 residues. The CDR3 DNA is TGTGCCAGCAGCTTGCCGGGACTAGCGGGAGGGAAAGAGACCCAGCACTTC. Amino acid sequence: CASSLPGLAGGKETQHF.

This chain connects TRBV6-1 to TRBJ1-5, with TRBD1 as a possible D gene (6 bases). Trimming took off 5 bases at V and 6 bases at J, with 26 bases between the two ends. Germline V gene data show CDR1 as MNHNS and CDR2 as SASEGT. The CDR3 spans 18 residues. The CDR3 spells CASSRLRQQGGKAQPQHF. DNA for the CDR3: TGTGCCAGCAGTCGTCTTCGCCAACAGGGAGGAAAGGCTCAGCCCCAGCATTTT.

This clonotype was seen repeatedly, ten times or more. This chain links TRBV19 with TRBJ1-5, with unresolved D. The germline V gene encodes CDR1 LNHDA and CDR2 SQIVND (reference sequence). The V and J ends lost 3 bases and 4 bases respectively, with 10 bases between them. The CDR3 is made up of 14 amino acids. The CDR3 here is CASSIWGPNQPQHF. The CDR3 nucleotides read TGTGCCAGTAGTATTTGGGGTCCGAATCAGCCCCAGCATTTT. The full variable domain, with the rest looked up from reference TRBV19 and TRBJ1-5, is DGGITQSPKYLFRKEGQNVTLSCEQNLNHDAMYWYRQDPGQGLRLIYYSQIVNDFQKGDIAEGYSVSREKKESFPLTVTSAQKNPTAFYLCASSIWGPNQPQHFGDGTRLSIL.